The 22 T cell receptor beta chains presented below share a single source sample, sequenced in a study of regulatory T cells in long-lasting Graves disease. As to time point: newly diagnosed GD, antithyroid drugs for less than 3 months. TCR sequences were obtained from RNA taken from PBMCs. In building TCR beta libraries, iRepertoire HTBI primers were used together with Arm-PCR of CDR3 regions. TCRdb re-derived calls from the multiplex PCR reads in MiXCR, one entry per CDR3 protein. Among roughly 410,000 distinct CDR3 sequences listed, about 15% were seen once. The same sample was also used in a study of T cells in Graves' hyperthyroidism and ophthalmopathy.

The material was peripheral blood mononuclear cells (PBMCs), obtained at new diagnosis, from a patient treated with antithyroid drugs. The receptors derive from a woman between 40 and 55 years old with Graves disease.

The chain links TRBV15 to TRBJ2-7; the D is unclear. CDR3 size: 14 residues. Per germline, CDR1 LNHNV and CDR2 YYDKDF (reference sequence). The ends were cut back, 0 bases at V and 7 bases at J, with 13 bases in the middle. CDR3 sequence reads: CATSRDPKGYEQYF. CDR3 sequence (DNA): TGTGCCACCAGCAGAGATCCTAAGGGTTATGAGCAGTACTTC.

This clonotype was seen only a few times. The CDR3 DNA follows: TGTGCCAGCAGCACGGAGGGCCAAAAGTTTGATACGCAGTATTTT. Encoded protein: CASSTEGQKFDTQYF. The rearrangement links TRBV2 to TRBJ2-3, with a possible D match to TRBD2 (6 bases). V was trimmed by 6 bases and J by 6 bases, leaving 19 bases between them. This CDR3 is built from 15 residues. CDR1 is SNHLY and CDR2 is FYNNEI in the germline V gene.

In its sample, this clonotype was seen a few times. The rearrangement uses TRBV18 and TRBJ2-1; 14 positions match TRBD2. Germline V gene lookup returns CDR1 KGHSH and CDR2 LQKENI. This CDR3 comprises 17 residues. Losses at the gene ends were 4 bases for V and 3 bases for J; bases not matched to a gene: 5. CDR3 bases: TGTGCCAGCTCACTAGGGACTAGCGGGAGAATCTACAATGAGCAGTTCTTC. Residues: CASSLGTSGRIYNEQFF.

This clonotype was seen at least ten times. This sequence joins TRBV20-1 and TRBJ2-3; possible D gene TRBD2, 6 bases. V shed 5 bases and J shed 6 bases, with 21 bases lying between them. The CDR3 covers 15 residues. CDR1 is DFQATT, CDR2 SNEGSKA, per germline (reference sequence). The CDR3 DNA is TGCAGTGCTGCTAAACTAGCCCATCTTACGGATACGCAGTATTTT. Protein sequence: CSAAKLAHLTDTQYF.

This clonotype has a count of ten or more. The chain combines TRBV19 with TRBJ2-7; maybe TRBD2 (5 bases). The CDR3 consists of 14 residues. Trimming shortened V by 3 bases and J by 6 bases, and 15 bases separated the two germline ends. In germline, CDR1 is LNHDA, CDR2 SQIVND (reference sequence). The DNA for the CDR3 is TGTGCCAGTAGTATTGGTCTAGAGGGCGGCGAGCAGTACTTC. It yields the protein CASSIGLEGGEQYF.

This clonotype has just a few counts. CDR3 bases: TGTGCCAGCACTCGGTCGCGCGCCGGGGAGCTGTTTTTT. Translation gives CASTRSRAGELFF. The rearrangement links TRBV6-1 to TRBJ2-2, with D unclear. The V end lost 7 bases, the J end lost 6 bases, and 12 bases lay between the germline ends. CDR1 MNHNS and CDR2 SASEGT come from the germline V gene. The CDR3 runs to 13 residues.

In this sample, this clonotype turned up many times. V usage is TRBV28 and J usage is TRBJ2-1, with 7 bases lining up with TRBD1. The CDR3 runs 16 residues. V was pared by 5 bases and J by 0 bases, with 7 bases of the junction left unmatched. Germline loops: CDR1 MDHEN, CDR2 SYDVKM. The CDR3: CASSRTGPSSYNEQFF. CDR3 nucleotide sequence: TGTGCCAGCAGTCGGACAGGCCCAAGCTCCTACAATGAGCAGTTCTTC.

The chain has TRBV27 and TRBJ2-2; D is undetermined. This CDR3 has 15 residues. Trimming stripped 2 bases from V and 3 bases from J, with 10 bases between. Germline-derived CDR1 and CDR2 are MNHEY and SMNVEV (reference sequence). CDR3 in DNA: TGTGCCAGCAGTTTAGTGGGCACGTACACCGGGGAGCTGTTTTTT. This sequence encodes CASSLVGTYTGELFF.

In its sample, this clonotype was seen many times. The rearrangement joins TRBV7-8 to TRBJ2-7; the match to TRBD2 covers 7 bases. The CDR3 loop spans 13 amino acids. Germline-derived CDR1 and CDR2 are SGHVS and FQNEAQ. The trim removed 5 bases at V and 6 bases at J, leaving 7 bases unmatched. The CDR3 region has the DNA TGTGCCAGCAGCCAAGGGACTATGCGCGAGCAGTACTTC. Its translation: CASSQGTMREQYF. The variable domain in full, with the rest retrieved from reference TRBV7-8 and TRBJ2-7, is GAGVSQSPRYKVAKRGQDVALRCDPISGHVSLFWYQQALGQGPEFLTYFQNEAQLDKSGLPSDRFFAERPEGSVSTLKIQRTQQEDSAVYLCASSQGTMREQYFGPGTRLTVT.

This clonotype was seen a few times. CDR3 in amino acids: CASRATGTYNEQFF. CDR3 sequence (DNA): TGTGCCAGCAGGGCAACCGGGACCTACAATGAGCAGTTCTTC. The chain employs TRBV7-8 and TRBJ2-1; tentative D call: TRBD2 (5 bases). The CDR3 sequence is 14 residues long. Germline V lookup: CDR1 SGHVS, CDR2 FQNEAQ. Trimming removed 6 bases from V and 2 bases from J, with 11 bases in between.

The CDR3: CATSLSGRAGELFF. CDR3 nucleotides: TGTGCCACCTCCCTCAGCGGGAGGGCCGGGGAGCTGTTTTTT. The chain couples TRBV24-1 to TRBJ2-2; 10 positions agree with TRBD2. The CDR3 covers 14 residues. Germline V gene sequence: CDR1 KGHDR, CDR2 SFDVKD. Germline trimming cut 9 bases from V and 6 bases from J; bases unmatched to any gene: 6.

The chain employs TRBV6-5 and TRBJ1-1, with D tentatively TRBD1 (5 bases). V dropped 2 bases and J dropped 4 bases, with 11 bases sitting between them. The CDR3 has 14 amino acids. Germline V gene sequence: CDR1 MNHEY, CDR2 SVGAGI. Here the CDR3 reads CASSYGRGGTEAFF. The CDR3 bases are TGTGCCAGCAGTTACGGTCGGGGGGGCACTGAAGCTTTCTTT.

The sample holds many counts of this clonotype. The chain employs TRBV2 and TRBJ1-2; D not resolved. Germline CDR1 reads SNHLY; CDR2 reads FYNNEI. V lost 3 bases to trimming and J lost 4 bases, with 12 bases between them. CDR3 length: 14 residues. DNA for the CDR3: TGTGCCAGCAGTGAGAACAAGGGCTCCTATGGCTACACCTTC. It is translated as CASSENKGSYGYTF.

This clonotype was seen at least ten times. J is TRBJ2-1 and V is TRBV15, with D unclear. The V end was cut by 0 bases, the J end by 5 bases, with 5 bases between. This CDR3 is 13 amino acids long. Germline CDR1 and CDR2: LNHNV and YYDKDF (reference sequence). The CDR3 sequence: CATSRDQHNEQFF. CDR3 nucleotides: TGTGCCACCAGCAGAGATCAGCACAATGAGCAGTTCTTC. The whole variable domain, remainder taken from reference TRBV15 and TRBJ2-1, is DAMVIQNPRYQVTQFGKPVTLSCSQTLNHNVMYWYQQKSSQAPKLLFHYYDKDFNNEADTPDNFQSRRPNTSFCFLDIRSPGLGDTAMYLCATSRDQHNEQFFGPGTRLTVL.

This clonotype was seen a handful of times. This chain joins TRBV20-1 and TRBJ2-7; D is unresolved. The CDR3 spans 11 residues. V was clipped by 0 bases and J by 3 bases, with 3 bases between them. Germline V lookup: CDR1 DFQATT, CDR2 SNEGSKA (reference sequence). The CDR3 DNA follows: TGCAGTGCTAGAGACCACTACGAGCAGTACTTC. Amino acid sequence: CSARDHYEQYF.

This clonotype came up once. The rearrangement links TRBV4-1 to TRBJ2-5; 10 bases map to TRBD1. The CDR3 totals 15 residues. Germline V CDR1 and CDR2: MGHRA, YSYEKL. J lost 1 base, V lost 3 bases, and 2 bases had no gene match. CDR3 nucleotide sequence: TGCGCCAGCAGCCAGGACAGGGGGGGCCAAGAGACCCAGTACTTC. This gives the protein CASSQDRGGQETQYF.

The table lists this clonotype with a few counts. This chain joins TRBV4-3 and TRBJ2-1, with D possibly TRBD2 on 6 matching bases. V lost 0 bases to trimming and J lost 6 bases, with 15 bases between them. Germline V gene data show CDR1 as LGHNA and CDR2 as YSLEER. This CDR3 contains 16 residues. In nucleotides, the CDR3 is TGCGCCAGCAGCCAAGATTCTGGGGGGATAGGCAATGAGCAGTTCTTC. The encoded protein is CASSQDSGGIGNEQFF.

This rearrangement joins TRBV10-1 to TRBJ1-1; TRBD1 might be the D (5 bases). Germline CDR1 WNHNN, CDR2 SYGVQD (reference sequence). The length of the CDR3 is 14 residues. Trimming pared 2 bases from V and 4 bases from J, leaving 11 bases between. The CDR3 loop reads CASSETQGRTEAFF. CDR3 DNA: TGCGCCAGCAGTGAGACCCAGGGTCGCACTGAAGCTTTCTTT.

This clonotype has a count of ten or more. The chain combines TRBV11-3 with TRBJ2-1; 10 bases line up with TRBD2. With V trimmed by 4 bases and J by 4 bases, 4 bases remained unmatched. This CDR3 has 15 residues. Per the germline V gene, CDR1 is SGHNT and CDR2 is YENEEA. For the CDR3, the DNA is TGTGCCAGCAGCTACCTAGCGGGAGTGTACAATGAGCAGTTCTTC. It encodes CASSYLAGVYNEQFF.

This clonotype was counted at least ten times. V is TRBV24-1 and J is TRBJ2-1; 10 nucleotides agree with TRBD2. Germline CDR1 KGHDR, CDR2 SFDVKD. V gave up 3 bases and J gave up 1 base; unmatched junction bases: 5. The CDR3 has 17 amino acids. This CDR3 is CATSDPGTSVSYNEQFF. As DNA, the CDR3 is TGTGCCACCAGTGATCCAGGGACTAGCGTTTCCTACAATGAGCAGTTCTTC.

The chain links TRBV19 to TRBJ2-7, with a tentative D call TRBD2 (6 bases). The CDR3 loop spans 15 amino acids. The V and J ends lost 3 bases and 5 bases respectively, with 17 bases between them. Germline values: CDR1 LNHDA, CDR2 SQIVND (reference sequence). Here the CDR3 reads CASSMSRGGSHEQYF. The CDR3 DNA reads TGTGCCAGTAGTATGAGTAGAGGAGGGAGCCACGAGCAGTACTTC. The whole variable domain, filled in from reference TRBV19 and TRBJ2-7, reads DGGITQSPKYLFRKEGQNVTLSCEQNLNHDAMYWYRQDPGQGLRLIYYSQIVNDFQKGDIAEGYSVSREKKESFPLTVTSAQKNPTAFYLCASSMSRGGSHEQYFGPGTRLTVT.

In this sample, this clonotype turned up many times. J is TRBJ2-7 and V is TRBV6-1; 7 bases agree with TRBD1. The CDR3 contains 14 residues. V lost 7 bases to trimming and J lost 2 bases; unmatched junction nucleotides: 8. Germline V gene data show CDR1 as MNHNS and CDR2 as SASEGT. Written as DNA, the CDR3 is TGTGCCAGCACCGGAGACAGGGTGGCCTACGAGCAGTACTTC. Translated: CASTGDRVAYEQYF.